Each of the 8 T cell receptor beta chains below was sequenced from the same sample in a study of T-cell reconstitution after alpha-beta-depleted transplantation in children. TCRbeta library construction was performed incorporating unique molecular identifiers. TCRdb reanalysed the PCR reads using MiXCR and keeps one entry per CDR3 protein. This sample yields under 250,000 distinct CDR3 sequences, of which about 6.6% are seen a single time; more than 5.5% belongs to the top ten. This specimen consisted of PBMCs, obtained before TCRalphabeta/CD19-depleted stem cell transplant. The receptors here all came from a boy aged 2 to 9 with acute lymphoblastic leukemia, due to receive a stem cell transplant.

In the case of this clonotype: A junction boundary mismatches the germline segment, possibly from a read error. The CDR3 reads CVSRHRGLGGLETQYF. The CDR3 DNA is TGTGTCAGCAGGCACAGGGGTCTAGGGGGATTGGAGACCCAGTACTTC. The V gene is TRBV27, the J gene TRBJ2-5; 7 bases align to TRBD1. The CDR3 extends over 16 amino acids. Germline V gene lookup returns CDR1 MNHEY and CDR2 SMNVEV (reference sequence).

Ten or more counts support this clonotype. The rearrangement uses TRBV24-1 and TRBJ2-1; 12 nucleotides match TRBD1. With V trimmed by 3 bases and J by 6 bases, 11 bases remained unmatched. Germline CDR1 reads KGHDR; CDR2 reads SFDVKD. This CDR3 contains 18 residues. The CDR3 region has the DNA TGTGCCACCAGTGATCGTCCCGGGACAGGGGGCGATTTCAATGAGCAGTTCTTC. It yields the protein CATSDRPGTGGDFNEQFF.

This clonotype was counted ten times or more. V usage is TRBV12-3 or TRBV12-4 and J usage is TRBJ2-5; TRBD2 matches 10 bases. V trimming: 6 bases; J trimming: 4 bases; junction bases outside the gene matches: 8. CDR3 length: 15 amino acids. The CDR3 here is CASSPVAGGGETQYF. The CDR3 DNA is TGTGCCAGCAGCCCTGTAGCGGGAGGCGGAGAGACCCAGTACTTC.

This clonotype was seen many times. The CDR3 sequence is CSVEVGARAGNQPQHF. The DNA of the CDR3 is TGCAGCGTTGAAGTCGGGGCACGGGCTGGCAATCAGCCCCAGCATTTT. The chain links TRBV29-1 to TRBJ1-5; a possible D gene is TRBD1 (5 bases). The CDR3 extends over 16 amino acids. Per germline, CDR1 SQVTM and CDR2 ANQGSEA. Trimming took off 1 base at V and 2 bases at J, with 15 bases between the two ends. Full variable domain (missing parts from reference TRBV29-1 and TRBJ1-5): SAVISQKPSRDICQRGTSLTIQCQVDSQVTMMFWYRQQPGQSLTLIATANQGSEATYESGFVIDKFPISRPNLTFSTLTVSNMSPEDSSIYLCSVEVGARAGNQPQHFGDGTRLSIL.

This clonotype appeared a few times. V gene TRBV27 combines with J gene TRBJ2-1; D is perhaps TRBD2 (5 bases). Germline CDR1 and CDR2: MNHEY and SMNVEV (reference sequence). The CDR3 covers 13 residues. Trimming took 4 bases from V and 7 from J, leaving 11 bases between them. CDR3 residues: CASSSWRRNEQFF. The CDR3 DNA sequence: TGTGCCAGCAGTTCCTGGCGGAGGAATGAGCAGTTCTTC.

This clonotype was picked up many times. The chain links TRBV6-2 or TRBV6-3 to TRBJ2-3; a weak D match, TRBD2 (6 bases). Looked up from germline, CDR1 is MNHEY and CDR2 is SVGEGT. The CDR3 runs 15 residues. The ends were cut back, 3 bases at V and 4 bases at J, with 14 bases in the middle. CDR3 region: CASSYGGAPSDTQYF. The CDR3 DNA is TGTGCCAGCAGTTATGGCGGGGCACCATCAGATACGCAGTATTTT.

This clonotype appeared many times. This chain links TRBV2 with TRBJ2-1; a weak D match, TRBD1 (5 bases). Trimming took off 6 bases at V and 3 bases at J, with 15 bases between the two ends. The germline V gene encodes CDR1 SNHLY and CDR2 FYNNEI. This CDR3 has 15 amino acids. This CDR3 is CASRNSAGNYNEQFF. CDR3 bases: TGTGCCAGCAGGAATTCAGCAGGGAACTACAATGAGCAGTTCTTC.

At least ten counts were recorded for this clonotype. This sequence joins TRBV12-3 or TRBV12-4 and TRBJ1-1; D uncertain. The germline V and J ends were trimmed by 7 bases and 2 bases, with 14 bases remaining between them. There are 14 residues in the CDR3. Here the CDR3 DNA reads TGTGCCAGCACCACCCCTGGGGTCAACACTGAAGCTTTCTTT. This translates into CASTTPGVNTEAFF.